These T cell receptor beta chains were read from a single sample in a study of shared clonotypes between healthy human individuals. Using immunoSEQ multiplex PCR, the repertoire was profiled, and TCRdb retains in-frame clones only, with some absent. This sample has approximately 1.5 million clones; roughly 98% occur once, and the top ten carry less than 0.55%. The sample taken for sequencing was naive CD4+ T cells sorted from blood. Receptors originate from a young man in good health. The CDR3 runs from the conserved cysteine through the conserved F or W. D genes are given only for firm matches. Clone size is shown for a subset of rows, as once, few, many or a class of expanded clone.

clone_size: .; d_call: TRBD1; v_call: TRBV7-9; j_call: TRBJ1-2; cdr3_aa: CASSLSTGTGASGYTF; cdr3_nt: TGTGCCAGCAGCTTATCAACCGGGACAGGGGCTTCGGGCTACACCTTC
clone_size: .; d_call: .; v_call: TRBV9; j_call: TRBJ2-7; cdr3_aa: CASSVDQGPYEQYF; cdr3_nt: TGTGCCAGCAGCGTAGATCAGGGACCCTACGAGCAGTACTTC
clone_size: once; d_call: .; v_call: TRBV6-4; j_call: TRBJ2-1; cdr3_aa: CASSDHGGISYNEQFF; cdr3_nt: TGTGCCAGCAGTGACCACGGGGGAATCTCCTACAATGAGCAGTTCTTC
clone_size: .; d_call: TRBD2; v_call: TRBV11-2; j_call: TRBJ2-7; cdr3_aa: CASRTLAGAHAEQYF; cdr3_nt: TGTGCCAGCAGGACGCTAGCGGGAGCCCACGCCGAGCAGTACTTC
clone_size: .; d_call: TRBD1; v_call: TRBV18; j_call: TRBJ1-2; cdr3_aa: CASSPEAGGEGIYGYTF; cdr3_nt: TGTGCCAGCTCACCAGAGGCAGGGGGAGAGGGTATCTATGGCTACACCTTC
clone_size: .; d_call: .; v_call: TRBV28; j_call: TRBJ2-1; cdr3_aa: CASSSGTGNEQFF; cdr3_nt: TGTGCCAGCAGTTCCGGGACTGGCAATGAGCAGTTCTTC
clone_size: .; d_call: TRBD1; v_call: TRBV10-1; j_call: TRBJ2-3; cdr3_aa: CASSDDRGQDTQYF; cdr3_nt: TGCGCCAGCAGTGACGACAGGGGACAAGATACGCAGTATTTT
clone_size: .; d_call: .; v_call: TRBV10-3; j_call: TRBJ2-1; cdr3_aa: CAIGPGAYNEQFF; cdr3_nt: TGTGCCATCGGACCGGGGGCCTACAATGAGCAGTTCTTC
clone_size: .; d_call: .; v_call: TRBV14; j_call: TRBJ2-3; cdr3_aa: CASSQDPLWTLSADTQYF; cdr3_nt: TGTGCCAGCAGCCAAGATCCCCTTTGGACTCTCTCTGCGGATACGCAGTATTTT
clone_size: .; d_call: TRBD2; v_call: TRBV7-8; j_call: TRBJ2-7; cdr3_aa: CASSLDGLVGEVEQYF; cdr3_nt: TGTGCCAGCAGCTTAGATGGACTAGTAGGAGAGGTCGAGCAGTACTTC
clone_size: .; d_call: TRBD2; v_call: TRBV18; j_call: TRBJ2-7; cdr3_aa: CASSPAAGGPFYEQYF; cdr3_nt: TGTGCCAGCTCACCAGCAGCGGGAGGGCCTTTTTACGAGCAGTACTTC
clone_size: .; d_call: TRBD1; v_call: TRBV7-3; j_call: TRBJ2-2; cdr3_aa: CASSSTGSDTGELFF; cdr3_nt: TGTGCCAGCAGTTCGACAGGGAGCGACACCGGGGAGCTGTTTTTT
clone_size: .; d_call: TRBD2; v_call: TRBV29-1; j_call: TRBJ2-3; cdr3_aa: CSVGGRVADTQYF; cdr3_nt: TGCAGCGTGGGCGGGAGGGTGGCAGATACGCAGTATTTT
clone_size: once; d_call: .; v_call: TRBV23-1; j_call: TRBJ1-5; cdr3_aa: CASRGGLSNQPQHF; cdr3_nt: TGCGCCAGCAGGGGGGGTTTGAGCAATCAGCCCCAGCATTTT
clone_size: .; d_call: .; v_call: TRBV28; j_call: TRBJ1-1; cdr3_aa: CASSYLTGPAFF; cdr3_nt: TGTGCCAGCAGTTATCTTACAGGACCGGCTTTCTTT
clone_size: .; d_call: .; v_call: TRBV28; j_call: TRBJ2-7; cdr3_aa: CASSSGEQYF; cdr3_nt: TGTGCCAGCAGTTCCGGAGAGCAGTACTTC
clone_size: .; d_call: TRBD1; v_call: TRBV9; j_call: TRBJ2-2; cdr3_aa: CASSVGVQGAYSGELFF; cdr3_nt: TGTGCCAGCAGCGTAGGAGTACAGGGGGCGTATTCCGGGGAGCTGTTTTTT
clone_size: .; d_call: TRBD1; v_call: TRBV28; j_call: TRBJ1-5; cdr3_aa: CASSWTGFDQPQHF; cdr3_nt: TGTGCCAGCAGCTGGACAGGGTTCGATCAGCCCCAGCATTTT
clone_size: .; d_call: TRBD1; v_call: TRBV7-3; j_call: TRBJ2-1; cdr3_aa: CASSSTGGEQFF; cdr3_nt: TGTGCCAGCAGCTCCACAGGGGGTGAGCAGTTCTTC
clone_size: .; d_call: .; v_call: TRBV7-2; j_call: TRBJ1-5; cdr3_aa: CASSLVANNQPQHF; cdr3_nt: TGTGCCAGCAGCTTAGTGGCCAATAATCAGCCCCAGCATTTT
clone_size: .; d_call: .; v_call: TRBV29-1; j_call: TRBJ1-2; cdr3_aa: CTIGLRAGASAGYTF; cdr3_nt: TGCACCATTGGACTAAGGGCCGGGGCCTCGGCGGGCTACACCTTC
clone_size: .; d_call: .; v_call: TRBV11-1; j_call: TRBJ2-2; cdr3_aa: CASTPGSRDTGELFF; cdr3_nt: TGTGCCAGCACTCCAGGCAGTAGAGACACCGGGGAGCTGTTTTTT
clone_size: .; d_call: TRBD1; v_call: TRBV5-1; j_call: TRBJ2-1; cdr3_aa: CASSPDLQGADFF; cdr3_nt: TGCGCCAGCAGTCCAGACTTACAGGGGGCGGACTTCTTC
clone_size: .; d_call: TRBD2; v_call: TRBV7-4; j_call: TRBJ2-1; cdr3_aa: CASSPASGVNNEQFF; cdr3_nt: TGTGCCAGCAGCCCCGCTAGCGGGGTGAACAATGAGCAGTTCTTC
clone_size: .; d_call: .; v_call: TRBV18; j_call: TRBJ1-3; cdr3_aa: CASSPLRGASGNTIYF; cdr3_nt: TGTGCCAGCTCACCCCTACGGGGGGCCTCTGGAAACACCATATATTTT
clone_size: .; d_call: TRBD1; v_call: TRBV5-8; j_call: TRBJ2-1; cdr3_aa: CASSLGDRGRDEQFF; cdr3_nt: TGTGCCAGCAGCTTGGGGGACAGGGGGCGGGATGAGCAGTTCTTC
clone_size: .; d_call: .; v_call: TRBV9; j_call: TRBJ2-3; cdr3_aa: CASSPWRGGRDTDTQYF; cdr3_nt: TGTGCCAGCTCTCCCTGGAGAGGGGGGCGGGACACAGATACGCAGTATTTT
clone_size: .; d_call: TRBD1; v_call: TRBV11-2; j_call: TRBJ2-7; cdr3_aa: CASSLLARDRDYEQYF; cdr3_nt: TGTGCCAGCAGCCTTCTAGCCCGCGACAGGGACTACGAGCAGTACTTC
clone_size: .; d_call: TRBD1; v_call: TRBV5-1; j_call: TRBJ2-2; cdr3_aa: CASTTQGATGELFF; cdr3_nt: TGCGCCAGCACAACACAGGGGGCCACCGGGGAGCTGTTTTTT
clone_size: .; d_call: .; v_call: TRBV9; j_call: TRBJ2-1; cdr3_aa: CASSVLAGTLYNEQFF; cdr3_nt: TGTGCCAGCAGCGTATTGGCCGGGACACTCTACAATGAGCAGTTCTTC
clone_size: .; d_call: .; v_call: TRBV28; j_call: TRBJ1-1; cdr3_aa: CGTVSPNTEAFF; cdr3_nt: TGTGGAACAGTAAGCCCGAACACTGAAGCTTTCTTT
clone_size: .; d_call: .; v_call: TRBV10-1; j_call: TRBJ2-1; cdr3_aa: CASSKVHGEQFF; cdr3_nt: TGCGCCAGCAGTAAGGTGCACGGGGAGCAGTTCTTC
clone_size: .; d_call: .; v_call: TRBV7-6; j_call: TRBJ2-1; cdr3_aa: CASSLAGGGGRSYNEQFF; cdr3_nt: TGTGCCAGCAGCTTAGCGGGTGGCGGTGGGCGTTCCTACAATGAGCAGTTCTTC
clone_size: .; d_call: .; v_call: TRBV5-1; j_call: TRBJ2-2; cdr3_aa: CASSFNGGRTGELFF; cdr3_nt: TGCGCCAGCAGCTTCAATGGGGGGAGGACCGGGGAGCTGTTTTTT
clone_size: .; d_call: .; v_call: TRBV5-4; j_call: TRBJ2-1; cdr3_aa: CASSASATVYNEQFF; cdr3_nt: TGTGCCAGCAGCGCCTCCGCGACAGTCTACAATGAGCAGTTCTTC
clone_size: .; d_call: TRBD2; v_call: TRBV10-3; j_call: TRBJ2-1; cdr3_aa: CAISESTSDGFYALYNEQFF; cdr3_nt: TGTGCCATCAGTGAGAGTACTAGCGACGGTTTTTATGCCTTATACAATGAGCAGTTCTTC
clone_size: .; d_call: .; v_call: TRBV5-1; j_call: TRBJ1-2; cdr3_aa: CASSLQAAGTYGYTF; cdr3_nt: TGCGCCAGCAGCTTACAGGCGGCCGGGACCTATGGCTACACCTTC
clone_size: .; d_call: .; v_call: TRBV18; j_call: TRBJ2-7; cdr3_aa: CASTYGDSYEQYF; cdr3_nt: TGTGCCAGCACCTACGGGGACTCCTACGAGCAGTACTTC
clone_size: .; d_call: TRBD1; v_call: TRBV5-6; j_call: TRBJ2-7; cdr3_aa: CASSPVPDRVFSGAYEQYF; cdr3_nt: TGTGCCAGCAGCCCCGTGCCGGACAGGGTTTTTTCGGGGGCCTACGAGCAGTACTTC
clone_size: .; d_call: .; v_call: TRBV28; j_call: TRBJ2-2; cdr3_aa: CASSLAQGLGTGELFF; cdr3_nt: TGTGCCAGCAGTTTAGCGCAGGGGTTGGGGACCGGGGAGCTGTTTTTT
clone_size: .; d_call: TRBD2; v_call: TRBV9; j_call: TRBJ2-5; cdr3_aa: CASSALSFGTSSHQETQYF; cdr3_nt: TGTGCCAGCAGCGCCCTCTCCTTCGGGACTAGTTCCCACCAAGAGACCCAGTACTTC
clone_size: .; d_call: TRBD1; v_call: TRBV19; j_call: TRBJ1-2; cdr3_aa: CASRYRDSYGYTF; cdr3_nt: TGTGCCAGTAGATACCGGGACAGCTATGGCTACACCTTC
clone_size: .; d_call: .; v_call: TRBV10-3; j_call: TRBJ2-7; cdr3_aa: CAISLAGSGYEQYF; cdr3_nt: TGTGCCATCAGTCTCGCGGGGTCGGGCTACGAGCAGTACTTC
clone_size: .; d_call: .; v_call: TRBV5-1; j_call: TRBJ2-2; cdr3_aa: CASSEDMNTGELFF; cdr3_nt: TGCGCCAGCAGTGAGGACATGAACACCGGGGAGCTGTTTTTT
clone_size: .; d_call: .; v_call: TRBV19; j_call: TRBJ2-2; cdr3_aa: CASSIGTHTGELFF; cdr3_nt: TGTGCCAGTAGTATCGGGACACATACCGGGGAGCTGTTTTTT
clone_size: .; d_call: .; v_call: TRBV27; j_call: TRBJ1-1; cdr3_aa: CASSLGLGRNTEAFF; cdr3_nt: TGTGCCAGCAGTTTAGGTTTGGGTCGGAACACTGAAGCTTTCTTT
clone_size: .; d_call: .; v_call: TRBV18; j_call: TRBJ2-7; cdr3_aa: CASSGDWSSYEQYF; cdr3_nt: TGTGCCAGCTCAGGGGACTGGAGCTCCTACGAGCAGTACTTC
clone_size: .; d_call: .; v_call: TRBV10-3; j_call: TRBJ2-7; cdr3_aa: CAAGSLNEQYF; cdr3_nt: TGTGCCGCAGGGAGTTTGAACGAGCAGTACTTC
clone_size: .; d_call: .; v_call: TRBV18; j_call: TRBJ2-2; cdr3_aa: CASSPPSRANTGELFF; cdr3_nt: TGTGCCAGCTCACCACCGAGCAGAGCGAACACCGGGGAGCTGTTTTTT
clone_size: .; d_call: .; v_call: TRBV19; j_call: TRBJ2-3; cdr3_aa: CASSLDGTDTQYF; cdr3_nt: TGTGCCAGTAGTTTGGACGGAACAGATACGCAGTATTTT
clone_size: once; d_call: .; v_call: TRBV25-1; j_call: TRBJ2-2; cdr3_aa: CASSDVAGANTGELFF; cdr3_nt: TGTGCCAGCAGTGACGTGGCAGGCGCGAACACCGGGGAGCTGTTTTTT